This T cell receptor beta chain stems from a study of CD8 T cells in ankylosing spondylitis. General study findings and limits: In ankylosing spondylitis blood, a motif of 7 to 9 highly homologous TCR beta variants appeared characteristic. The authors reported significant enrichment of disease-linked clones in matched ankylosing spondylitis synovial fluid.

Making the TCR beta libraries involved quantitative 5'-RACE with molecular barcodes. TCRdb processed the 5' RACE reads anew with MiXCR; each CDR3 protein has one entry. The sample lists 500,000 or so distinct CDR3 sequences, roughly 5.3% seen once, with approximately 3.5% in the top ten. This clonotype was observed many times. Its antigen is undetermined. CDR3 length: 13 residues. The germline V gene encodes CDR1 SQVTM and CDR2 ANQGSEA. V dropped 3 bases and J dropped 4 bases, with 12 bases sitting between them. Sequencing was done on a sample of blood, either unsorted or a sorted T cell fraction (not recorded which). J is TRBJ1-2 and V is TRBV29-1; D gene uncertain. This receptor was taken from a male donor with ankylosing spondylitis. The CDR3 nucleotides are TGCAGCGTTGACTTCAGCACTTCCTATGGCTACACCTTC. Its protein is CSVDFSTSYGYTF.